This entry features one T cell receptor (beta chain) sequence. The data are from a study of OX40 agonist ivuxolimab in advanced cancers. CDR1 and CDR2 (germline): SEHNR, FQNEAQ (reference sequence). The CDR3 loop spans 15 amino acids. V was pared by 2 bases and J by 3 bases, with 13 bases between. Some clones are missing from TCRdb's copy, which holds only in-frame ones; the method was immunoSEQ multiplex PCR. The table lists fewer than 80,000 clones, about 85% of them singletons. The sequence was obtained from an adult with an advanced solid tumor such as melanoma, head and neck, liver or kidney cancer. The J gene is TRBJ2-5, the V gene TRBV7-9; D is perhaps TRBD1 or TRBD2 (6 bases each). The input for sequencing was CD4+ or CD8+ T cells sorted from blood, taken in a trial of the OX40 agonist ivuxolimab. The chain's CDR3 is CASSLFTGAEETQYF. The CDR3, as DNA: TGTGCCAGCAGCTTATTTACGGGGGCTGAAGAGACCCAGTACTTC.